What follows is one TCR beta chain and its context. Looked up from germline, CDR1 is LGHDT and CDR2 is YNNKEL (reference sequence). CDR3 length: 14 residues. The germline V and J ends were trimmed by 1 base and 2 bases, with 9 bases remaining between them. Libraries were prepared by immunoSEQ multiplex PCR; TCRdb keeps only in-frame clonotypes and omits some of them. The data show 200,000 to 300,000 clones, 84% seen once. This sample stems from a study of blood T cell repertoires in COVID-19. The receptor comes from a man aged 45 to 65 with acute or convalescent COVID-19. V is TRBV3-1 (or the pseudogene TRBV3-2) and J is TRBJ2-7, with D uncertain. Material for sequencing was peripheral blood. CDR3 nucleotides: TGTGCCAGCAGCCAAGTTTACACCCCCTACGAGCAGTACTTC. Translating gives CASSQVYTPYEQYF.